Included here is one T cell receptor beta chain sequence, with context. The target antigen is unknown. The CDR3 is 14 residues long. In germline, CDR1 is MDHEN, CDR2 SYDVKM. Trimming stripped 4 bases from V and 9 bases from J, with 18 bases between. 60 Vbeta and 13 Jbeta primers were used in PCR. The protocol was immunoSEQ multiplex PCR, while the TCRdb copy is restricted to in-frame clones and leaves out a portion. This sample has around 300,000 clones, with around 66% found just once. This specimen belongs to a study of cytomegalovirus exposure and HLA in healthy donors. In the study overall: Earlier results showed some 120 million unique TCR beta sequences derived from about 179 million T cells. Study outcomes and limitations: The majority of CMV-associated TCR beta chains were reported as apparently HLA-restricted in a later analysis. Some highly shared sequence variants likely arose as a pipeline artifact. It was reported that TCR beta sequences correctly inferred the HLA-A and HLA-B alleles for most subjects.

The sample taken for sequencing was PBMCs. The J gene is TRBJ1-1, the V gene TRBV28, with D tentatively TRBD1 (5 bases). This receptor was identified in a female donor in good health and CMV-seronegative. CDR3 region: CASSSGDYGRQAFF. CDR3 nucleotide sequence: TGTGCCAGCAGTTCGGGGGATTATGGGCGACAAGCTTTCTTT.